This record covers a single T cell receptor (beta chain). Its antigen is currently not known. No base qualities exist here, and no much larger clone lies one base off it. The treatment or condition label corresponds to: suppressive antiretroviral therapy. A pool of overlapping 15-mer peptides from HIV-1 Gag, at about 0.93 ug per peptide per mL, was used to stimulate the cells. Memory populations depleted of antigen-responding cells were obtained by sorting nonresponding CD40L-negative CD69-negative CD45RO-high memory CD4+ T cells. Participants were HIV-1-infected adults who started suppressive ART during chronic infection. Plasma HIV-1 RNA had been undetectable (below 50 copies/mL) in participants for at least 4 years. To be included, participants needed a CD4+ T cell count above 400 cells/uL and a positive CMV serology. Before stimulation, PBMCs were isolated using density centrifugation and then depleted of CD8+ T cells. For less than 20 hours, the CD8-depleted PBMCs were stimulated with anti-CD28/CD49d costimulation, a CD40-blocking antibody, and enfuvirtide to prevent new infections. Cell sorting was performed on a Beckman Coulter MoFlo Legacy or XDP sorter, and dead cells were excluded with propidium iodide. For samples with more than one million cells, genomic DNA was extracted with the QIAamp DNA Mini Kit, and for all other samples the Quick-DNA Microprep Kit was used.

The immunoSEQ hsTCRB assay version 4 in survey mode was used to sequence TCRbeta repertoires from genomic DNA. Genomic DNA was diluted to about 10 ng/uL, and up to about 1 ug per sample was used for TCRbeta sequencing. The original methods were these. TCRbeta data analysis was done in ImmunoSeq Analyzer 3.0, and diversity was calculated on productive nucleotide rearrangements. Using the Immunarch R package, the improved Chao index served to estimate lower-bound TCR diversity and the Gini coefficient served to estimate clonality. Different nucleotide rearrangements encoding the same CDR3beta amino acid sequence were counted as distinct clonotypes. Differential abundance analysis identified TCRbeta sequences significantly enriched in antigen-responding cells relative to anti-CD3/anti-CD28-activated cells. GLIPH2 clustered TCRs by predicted peptide-MHC specificity, both within individual participants and across merged participant data sets. The immuneACCESS repertoire file appears here via TCRdb, limited to in-frame rearrangements. These files lack a portion of the clones; in checked studies, under half of the deficit traces to unresolved V genes, and the cause of the others is not known. Clonal size and the V and J genes are those of that table, whereas D and trimming came from the DNA. The sample data list about 43,000 clones, and about 80% of these were observed just once. In total, the top ten clones hold 12% to 15% of the sample.

This entry belongs to a study of persistence of HIV-infected CD4 T cells (dated by TCRdb to 2019 to 2021). In the study overall: The study isolated CMV- and HIV-1 Gag-responding CD4+ T cells from ART-treated individuals to examine antigen-driven clonal expansion of HIV-1-infected cells. Proviral sequencing was used to assess clonality among infected cells, whereas TCRbeta sequencing gauged the clonality of all cells within each sorted population. Peripheral blood samples of up to about 180 mL were taken at multiple time points, with the exception of a couple of participants who underwent leukapheresis at a single time point. For the TCR cluster analysis across participants, 8 participants were included for CMV and more than five participants for Gag. Participants had been on suppressive ART for a median of about eight years.

Paper-wide results and their limitations: A correlation was observed between TCR oligoclonality and proviral oligoclonality within the same sorted populations. Significantly lower TCRbeta richness was observed in CMV- and Gag-responding cells than in anti-CD3/anti-CD28-responding cells, and higher oligoclonality was observed in CMV-responding cells than in CD3/CD28-stimulated and Gag-responding cells. Only a small number of individuals took part in the study, and the range of antigens tested was limited. Bulk TCR analyses could not be limited to the rare CMV-responding cells that actually contained HIV-1 proviruses. Enrichment of degenerate expanded CDR3beta sequences was found in antigen-responding cells, suggesting convergent selection of CD4+ responses to CMV and Gag.

The germline V gene (reference sequence) provides CDR1 LNHDA and CDR2 SQIVND. The trim is 8 bases for V and 5 bases for J, with a gap of 18 bases between the germline ends. From the cysteine through the phenylalanine, the CDR3 covers 14 amino acids. Solely the CDR3 DNA is kept, with 42 bases framed from the first base. This clonotype was obtained from an adult man with HIV who was CMV-seropositive. Recombination linked TRBV19 to TRBJ1-1; the D gene is unclear. Material: CD4+ T cells sorted from PBMCs after 18-hour stimulation, obtained from a patient who received antiretroviral therapy. The cell subset or site label on this specimen signifies: CD40L-CD69- CD45RO-high memory CD4 T cells not responding to Gag peptides. This receptor has the CDR3 CASGMDGRYTEAFF. The bases read TGTGCCAGTGGAATGGACGGAAGGTATACTGAAGCTTTCTTT. When the CDR3 is completed using the reference TRBV19 and TRBJ1-1 genes on either side, the full variable domain is DGGITQSPKYLFRKEGQNVTLSCEQNLNHDAMYWYRQDPGQGLRLIYYSQIVNDFQKGDIAEGYSVSREKKESFPLTVTSAQKNPTAFYLCASGMDGRYTEAFFGQGTRLTVV.